Listed here are 26 T cell receptor beta chains from one sample, sequenced in a study of T cell changes during pregnancy in multiple sclerosis. This table comes from immunoSEQ multiplex PCR, and its TCRdb copy is limited to in-frame clones, with some not included. The table includes about 32,000 clones, approximately 90% detected once. The starting material was CD8+ T cells from peripheral blood mononuclear cells, obtained in the third trimester of pregnancy. The source of these receptors is a female donor with multiple sclerosis, enrolled in a pregnancy study.

The rearrangement joins TRBV19 to TRBJ1-3; no firm D call. This CDR3 contains 13 residues. The germline V gene encodes CDR1 LNHDA and CDR2 SQIVND (reference sequence). The V end lost 7 bases, the J end lost 0 bases, and 7 bases lay between the germline ends. The CDR3 DNA reads as TGTGCCAGTATCGGGGACTCTGGAAACACCATATATTTT. Its protein is CASIGDSGNTIYF.

The rearrangement joins TRBV9 to TRBJ1-3; possible D gene TRBD1, 5 bases. Germline values: CDR1 SGDLS, CDR2 YYNGEE. The ends were cut back, 0 bases at V and 2 bases at J, with 9 bases in the middle. The CDR3 runs 15 residues. The CDR3 reads CASSVGPRAGNTIYF. CDR3 bases: TGTGCCAGCAGCGTAGGGCCCAGGGCTGGAAACACCATATATTTT. The whole variable domain, filled in from reference TRBV9 and TRBJ1-3, reads DSGVTQTPKHLITATGQRVTLRCSPRSGDLSVYWYQQSLDQGLQFLIQYYNGEERAKGNILERFSAQQFPDLHSELNLSSLELGDSALYFCASSVGPRAGNTIYFGEGSWLTVV.

The V gene is TRBV2, the J gene TRBJ2-7; D ambiguous. V lost 0 bases, J lost 4 bases, and 7 bases lay in between. This CDR3 has 13 residues. Germline CDR1 reads SNHLY; CDR2 reads FYNNEI. The CDR3 DNA follows: TGTGCCAGCAGTGAAGCGCCAGATTACGAGCAGTACTTC. The encoded protein is CASSEAPDYEQYF.

This clone was found once. V is TRBV18 and J is TRBJ2-5, with 7 bases that match TRBD2. This CDR3 is 16 amino acids long. The germline CDR1 and CDR2 sequences are KGHSH and LQKENI. V shed 2 bases and J 3 bases; nucleotides not matched to a gene: 9. Written as DNA, the CDR3 is TGTGCCAGCTCACCATACTCCCCGGCGGGAGAAGAGACCCAGTACTTC. This encodes CASSPYSPAGEETQYF.

The chain joins TRBV13 to TRBJ2-6; 7 bases line up with TRBD2. There are 18 residues in the CDR3. With V trimmed by 4 bases and J by 0 bases, 9 bases remained unmatched. CDR1 and CDR2 from the germline V gene are PRHDT and FYEKMQ (reference sequence). The CDR3 is CASSSMGGSFSGANVLTF. The CDR3 region has the DNA TGTGCCAGCAGCTCCATGGGGGGGAGTTTCTCTGGGGCCAACGTCCTGACTTTC.

V is TRBV13 and J is TRBJ2-7; possible D gene TRBD1, 6 bases. The CDR3 runs to 12 residues. V lost 3 bases and J lost 10, with 13 bases in between. Per germline, CDR1 PRHDT and CDR2 FYEKMQ (reference sequence). CDR3 nucleotide sequence: TGTGCCAGCAGCTTTAGCCGGGACATACAGTACTTC. As protein: CASSFSRDIQYF.

The chain is built from TRBV27 and TRBJ1-5; D perhaps matches TRBD1 (6 bases). V lost 1 base and J 5 bases, leaving 9 bases between the germline ends. CDR1 is MNHEY, CDR2 SMNVEV, per germline (reference sequence). The CDR3 sequence is 14 residues long. The CDR3 DNA follows: TGTGCCAGCAGTTTATATACAGGGCATCAGCCCCAGCATTTT. Its translation is CASSLYTGHQPQHF.

By share, this clone ranks as medium-sized. DNA for the CDR3: TGTGCCAGCAGCACAACCCGGGGAGATGAAAAACTGTTTTTT. Translated: CASSTTRGDEKLFF. The V gene is TRBV7-8, the J gene TRBJ1-4; D remains unclear. Trimming stripped 5 bases from V and 6 bases from J, with 13 bases between. This CDR3 comprises 14 residues. CDR1 SGHVS and CDR2 FQNEAQ come from the germline V gene.

This clone was seen only once. V is TRBV27 and J is TRBJ1-6; 10 bases fit TRBD1. Per germline, CDR1 MNHEY and CDR2 SMNVEV (reference sequence). With V trimmed by 6 bases and J by 15 bases, 14 bases remained unmatched. CDR3 length equals 15 residues. The CDR3 DNA reads as TGTGCCAGCAGCCGTACCGGGACAGGGGCTTCTATCCTCCACTTT. Its protein product is CASSRTGTGASILHF.

The chain carries TRBV7-8 and TRBJ1-4; D gene uncertain. CDR3 length: 11 residues. The V and J ends lost 5 bases and 5 bases respectively, with 3 bases between them. The germline gives CDR1 SGHVS, CDR2 FQNEAQ. In DNA, the CDR3 is TGTGCCAGCAGCCTAAATGAAAAACTGTTTTTT. This encodes CASSLNEKLFF.

The J gene is TRBJ2-1, the V gene TRBV2; D gene ambiguous. V was pared by 3 bases and J by 4 bases, with 7 bases between. Germline V gives CDR1 SNHLY, CDR2 FYNNEI. CDR3 length equals 13 residues. DNA of the CDR3: TGTGCCAGCAGTGATTCAACATACAATGAGCAGTTCTTC. It codes for CASSDSTYNEQFF.

The genes are TRBV5-1 and TRBJ2-6; D call uncertain. V was shortened by 1 base and J by 0 bases, with 11 bases between the two germline ends. From germline, CDR1 is SGHRS and CDR2 YFSETQ. The CDR3 has 17 residues. The CDR3 bases are TGCGCCAGCAGCTTGAGCTTCGCCATCTCTGGGGCCAACGTCCTGACTTTC. It translates to CASSLSFAISGANVLTF.

The chain couples TRBV30 to TRBJ1-1; the D gene is possibly TRBD1 (5 bases). Trimming took off 5 bases at V and 5 bases at J, with 15 bases between the two ends. The CDR3 totals 13 residues. Germline V gene sequence: CDR1 GTSNPN, CDR2 SVGIG (reference sequence). CDR3 sequence reads: CAWCRGKRTEAFF. Written as DNA, the CDR3 is TGTGCCTGGTGTCGGGGGAAGAGAACTGAAGCTTTCTTT.

In this sample, this clone turned up a few times. The CDR3 protein is CASSQGADLFF. The CDR3, as DNA: TGTGCCAGCAGTCAGGGGGCAGATCTGTTTTTT. This chain links TRBV6-5 with TRBJ1-4, with 8 bases matching TRBD1. The CDR3 is made up of 11 amino acids. Germline assignment: CDR1 MNHEY and CDR2 SVGAGI. Losses at the gene ends were 5 bases for V and 14 bases for J; bases not matched to a gene: 4.

The chain carries TRBV2 and TRBJ2-7, with D maybe TRBD2 (5 bases). Trimming took 7 bases from V and 1 from J, leaving 17 bases between them. This CDR3 is built from 15 residues. Germline V CDR1 and CDR2: SNHLY, FYNNEI. Here the CDR3 reads CASKVGLAQSYEQYF. Written as DNA, the CDR3 is TGTGCCAGCAAGGTCGGCCTAGCTCAATCCTACGAGCAGTACTTC.

The chain joins TRBV29-1 to TRBJ1-1; 7 bases line up with TRBD1. CDR1 is SQVTM, CDR2 ANQGSEA, per germline. After removal of 6 bases from V and 11 bases from J, the junction contained 9 bases not matched to a gene. The CDR3 length is 11 residues. In DNA, the CDR3 is TGCAGCGTAACAACAGGGGACCGGGCTTTCTTT. It translates to CSVTTGDRAFF.

The chain combines TRBV9 with TRBJ2-7; D possibly corresponds to TRBD2 (6 bases). V lost 3 bases and J lost 2, with 15 bases in between. The germline V gene encodes CDR1 SGDLS and CDR2 YYNGEE. This CDR3 has 15 residues. Here the CDR3 reads CASSAGDSTTYEQYF. The DNA of the CDR3 is TGTGCCAGCAGCGCCGGGGACTCTACCACCTACGAGCAGTACTTC.

This clone has more than one count but fewer than ten. The genes are TRBV13 and TRBJ2-7; 11 bases fit TRBD1. The CDR3 is made up of 15 amino acids. Trimming took 4 bases from V and 5 from J; bases not matched to a gene: 7. Germline V gene data show CDR1 as PRHDT and CDR2 as FYEKMQ (reference sequence). As DNA, the CDR3 is TGTGCCAGCAGCTCCCGGGACAGGGGGATCAACGAGCAGTACTTC. Translated, it gives CASSSRDRGINEQYF.

Relative to its sample, this clone is medium-sized (0.01 to 0.1%). In the same sample, other DNA sequences code for this CDR3. V is TRBV5-1 and J is TRBJ2-7; perhaps TRBD1 as D (6 bases). The V and J ends lost 3 bases and 1 base respectively, with 8 bases between them. This CDR3 contains 13 residues. Looked up from germline, CDR1 is SGHRS and CDR2 is YFSETQ. The CDR3 spells CASSWDKSYEQYF. As DNA, the CDR3 is TGCGCCAGCAGCTGGGACAAGTCCTACGAGCAGTACTTC.

The CDR3 nucleotides read TGTGCCAGCAGCGTAGCTGGTCCACGGAGCTCTGGGGCCAACGTCCTGACTTTC. Amino acid sequence: CASSVAGPRSSGANVLTF. The rearrangement joins TRBV9 to TRBJ2-6; D call uncertain. The CDR3 has 18 amino acids. Trimming removed 0 bases at V and 0 bases at J, with 13 bases between. CDR1 is SGDLS and CDR2 is YYNGEE in the germline V gene.

This clone was seen a handful of times. The chain links TRBV19 to TRBJ1-1, with D perhaps TRBD1 (5 bases). V was pared by 4 bases and J by 5 bases, with 8 bases between. The CDR3 is 12 residues long. CDR1 and CDR2 from the germline V gene are LNHDA and SQIVND (reference sequence). This CDR3 reads CASSSRGTEAFF. The CDR3 coding sequence is TGTGCCAGTAGTAGTCGGGGGACTGAAGCTTTCTTT.

The V call is TRBV27, the J call TRBJ2-1, with 7 bases fitting TRBD2. The CDR3 length is 15 residues. Germline CDR1 is MNHEY and CDR2 is SMNVEV (reference sequence). V shed 5 bases, J shed 2 bases, and the junction held 6 bases outside the gene matches. The DNA of the CDR3 is TGTGCCAGCAGTCCCAATAGCGGGCCCTACAATGAGCAGTTCTTC. Its protein is CASSPNSGPYNEQFF.

The chain couples TRBV7-9 to TRBJ2-3; possible D gene TRBD1, 5 bases. Trimming left V 5 bases short and J 0 bases short, with 21 bases between. CDR3 size: 18 residues. From germline, CDR1 is SEHNR and CDR2 FQNEAQ (reference sequence). The CDR3 loop is CASSRPTDGFSSTDTQYF. The CDR3 DNA sequence: TGTGCCAGCAGCCGCCCGACAGACGGATTTTCTAGCACAGATACGCAGTATTTT.

The genes are TRBV7-3 and TRBJ1-1; D is ambiguous. The length of the CDR3 is 13 residues. The ends were cut back, 2 bases at V and 6 bases at J, with 10 bases in the middle. CDR1 SGHTA and CDR2 FQGTGA come from the germline V gene. The CDR3 is CASSLAPGAEAFF. The CDR3 coding sequence is TGTGCCAGCAGCTTAGCACCGGGAGCTGAAGCTTTCTTT.

This chain connects TRBV29-1 to TRBJ1-2; D perhaps matches TRBD1 (6 bases). CDR1 is SQVTM, CDR2 ANQGSEA, per germline. The V end was cut by 5 bases, the J end by 10 bases, with 14 bases between. The CDR3 length is 11 residues. CDR3 DNA sequence: TGCAGCGTTTTTCAGGGGTCAGTCTACACCTTC. It is translated as CSVFQGSVYTF.

This sequence joins TRBV5-1 and TRBJ2-1, with D maybe TRBD2 (6 bases). The germline V gene encodes CDR1 SGHRS and CDR2 YFSETQ. V was cut by 0 bases and J by 7 bases, with 8 bases left in between. This CDR3 contains 13 residues. The CDR3: CASSLDGGNEQFF. The CDR3 DNA is TGCGCCAGCAGCTTGGACGGGGGAAATGAGCAGTTCTTC.